This TCR beta chain stems from a study of immune cell composition in non-small cell lung cancer. Study conclusions and caveats: Shared sequences between tumour-reactive and dominant in vivo clones were not proven. No significant correlation existed between pack-years smoked and tumour clonality.

CDR1 is SGHTA and CDR2 is FQGNSA in the germline V gene. The CDR3 is 14 amino acids. Trimming cost V 2 bases and J 6 bases; bases outside gene matches: 5. This clone occurred a few times. Its antigen is still unknown. The data were produced by immunoSEQ multiplex PCR, yet TCRdb's version contains in-frame clones alone and is incomplete. The sample has some 2,500 clones; 75% to 80% are singletons. Sequences were obtained from lung tumor tissue. This TCR was sampled from a human donor with non-small cell lung cancer. This rearrangement joins TRBV7-2 to TRBJ2-3; 7 bases agree with TRBD2. The CDR3 region has the DNA TGTGCCAGCAGCTTAAGACGGGAGGTGGATACGCAGTATTTT. This translates into CASSLRREVDTQYF.